The 11 T cell receptor beta chains given below trace back to one sample, sequenced in a study of shared clonotypes between healthy human individuals. TCRdb's table, derived via immunoSEQ multiplex PCR, lists solely in-frame clones and lacks some. The data contain approximately 2.5 million clones, over 85% of them seen just once; the ten biggest clones take up roughly 0.39%. Sequencing was performed on naive CD4+ T cells from PBMCs. Subset defined: CD45RA+ positively selected. These receptors were obtained from a man between 18 and 29 years old in good health. Some clones in this sample may be carry-over from other donors' samples.

This clone was detected only once. The rearrangement links TRBV7-3 to TRBJ1-1, with 8 bases aligning to TRBD1. The germline V gene encodes CDR1 SGHTA and CDR2 FQGTGA. The trim removed 5 bases at V and 4 bases at J, leaving 6 bases unmatched. The CDR3 is 14 amino acids. The CDR3 DNA follows: TGTGCCAGCAGCCCAGGGGGCAGGATCACTGAAGCTTTCTTT. Protein: CASSPGGRITEAFF.

The J gene is TRBJ2-5, the V gene TRBV7-2; D is unresolved. The germline V and J ends were trimmed by 0 bases and 5 bases, with 10 bases remaining between them. The CDR3 runs 14 residues. Germline V gives CDR1 SGHTA, CDR2 FQGNSA. CDR3 loop: CASSLAPHGETQYF. The CDR3 DNA follows: TGTGCCAGCAGCTTAGCTCCCCATGGGGAGACCCAGTACTTC.

This chain joins TRBV28 and TRBJ2-7; a possible D gene is TRBD2 (5 bases). With 9 bases removed from V and 2 bases from J, the gap between germline ends came to 20 bases. CDR3 length: 15 amino acids. The germline V gene has CDR1 MDHEN and CDR2 SYDVKM. The CDR3 nucleotides are TGTGCCAGTGAAACCCAGCGGTTAAGTCCCTACGAGCAGTACTTC. Amino acid sequence: CASETQRLSPYEQYF.

This clone was seen once. The V and J genes are TRBV5-4 and TRBJ2-3, with 9 bases matching TRBD1. Germline CDR1 reads SGHNT; CDR2 reads YYREEE (reference sequence). The J segment lost 3 bases and the V segment lost 2 bases, leaving 4 bases of the junction unmatched. The CDR3 sequence is 15 residues long. Here the CDR3 reads CASSLGQGRTDTQYF. As DNA, the CDR3 is TGTGCCAGCAGCTTAGGACAGGGGCGGACAGATACGCAGTATTTT.

V gene TRBV19 combines with J gene TRBJ1-5; TRBD1 might be the D (6 bases). This CDR3 region has 16 residues. The ends were cut back, 5 bases at V and 5 bases at J, with 19 bases in the middle. Germline V lookup: CDR1 LNHDA, CDR2 SQIVND (reference sequence). CDR3 sequence: CASSALEGRGHQPQHF. The CDR3 DNA follows: TGTGCCAGTAGTGCGCTCGAGGGCAGGGGACATCAGCCCCAGCATTTT.

J is TRBJ2-1 and V is TRBV29-1, with 13 bases that match TRBD2. J lost 4 bases, V lost 7 bases, and 7 bases had no gene match. Looked up from germline, CDR1 is SQVTM and CDR2 is ANQGSEA. The CDR3 runs to 15 residues. CDR3 coding DNA: TGCAGCGGCAGGACTAGCGGGAGTAGGTACAATGAGCAGTTCTTC. Encoded protein: CSGRTSGSRYNEQFF.

J is TRBJ1-2 and V is TRBV2; D is unclear. Germline V gene data show CDR1 as SNHLY and CDR2 as FYNNEI. The CDR3 covers 13 residues. With 6 bases removed from V and 2 bases from J, the gap between germline ends came to 10 bases. CDR3 residues: CASRTEKNYGYTF. Here the CDR3 DNA reads TGTGCCAGCAGGACTGAAAAAAACTATGGCTACACCTTC.

V usage is TRBV7-9 and J usage is TRBJ2-1; 7 positions match TRBD1. V trimming: 4 bases; J trimming: 8 bases; junction bases outside the gene matches: 14. From germline, CDR1 is SEHNR and CDR2 FQNEAQ (reference sequence). This CDR3 contains 16 residues. The CDR3 loop is CASSSIRGSYWDEQFF. The CDR3 nucleotides are TGTGCCAGCAGCTCGATCAGGGGGAGTTACTGGGATGAGCAGTTCTTC.

This rearrangement joins TRBV18 to TRBJ2-7; weak D call: TRBD1 (5 bases). The germline V gene has CDR1 KGHSH and CDR2 LQKENI. CDR3 length equals 13 residues. V was cut by 2 bases and J by 5 bases, with 10 bases left in between. The CDR3 sequence: CASSPGARNEQYF. Written as DNA, the CDR3 is TGTGCCAGCTCACCAGGGGCTCGGAACGAGCAGTACTTC.

The CDR3 coding sequence is TGTGCCAGCAGCATCCGACCGGCCTTAGAGACCCAGTACTTC. This encodes CASSIRPALETQYF. The genes are TRBV7-2 and TRBJ2-5; D is uncertain. Trimming shortened V by 5 bases and J by 4 bases, and 14 bases separated the two germline ends. The CDR3 spans 14 residues. Germline V CDR1 and CDR2: SGHTA, FQGNSA.

This chain uses TRBV7-2 with TRBJ2-5; D gene ambiguous. This CDR3 is 13 amino acids long. Germline CDR1 reads SGHTA; CDR2 reads FQGNSA. Trimming took off 4 bases at V and 5 bases at J, with 11 bases between the two ends. The chain's CDR3 is CASSSRLVETQYF. The CDR3 DNA reads TGTGCCAGCAGCTCTCGGCTCGTTGAGACCCAGTACTTC.